This T cell receptor (beta chain) was observed in a study of low-dose radiotherapy and immunotherapy resistance in tumors. This clonotype has a handful of counts. Trimming took off 3 bases at V and 9 bases at J, with 9 bases between the two ends. From germline, CDR1 is SGHTA and CDR2 FQGNSA. The CDR3 extends over 12 amino acids. First-strand cDNA used TRAV- and TRBV-specific primers, covering alpha and beta chains. The TCRs were subjected to amplification over approximately 20 PCR cycles employing a constant-region primer in conjunction with a V-primer adapter. TCRdb re-analysed the reads in MiXCR, keeping a single row per CDR3 protein. The table includes 30,000 to 45,000 distinct CDR3 sequences, 20% to 25% detected once. Noted time point: after trial treatment. Specified treatment: LDRT plus nivolumab, ipilimumab, low-dose cyclophosphamide and aspirin (RACIN trial). The donors' treatment consisted of nivolumab, ipilimumab, aspirin, low-dose cyclophosphamide and low-dose radiotherapy.

This specimen was PBMCs, taken after low-dose radiotherapy plus immunotherapy. The chain links TRBV7-2 to TRBJ2-1, with D perhaps TRBD2 (5 bases). The TCR comes from a female donor with ovarian cancer. The CDR3 spells CASSLTAGEQFF. CDR3 coding DNA: TGTGCCAGCAGCTTGACCGCGGGTGAGCAGTTCTTC.